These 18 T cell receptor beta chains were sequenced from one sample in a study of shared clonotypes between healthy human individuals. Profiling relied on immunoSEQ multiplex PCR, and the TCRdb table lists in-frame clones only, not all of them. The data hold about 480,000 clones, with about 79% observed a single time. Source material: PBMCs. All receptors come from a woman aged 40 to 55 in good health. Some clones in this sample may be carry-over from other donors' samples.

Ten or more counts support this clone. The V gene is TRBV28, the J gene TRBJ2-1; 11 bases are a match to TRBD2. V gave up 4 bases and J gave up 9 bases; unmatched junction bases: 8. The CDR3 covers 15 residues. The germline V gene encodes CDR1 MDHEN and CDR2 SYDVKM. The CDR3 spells CASSYRTSGLFEQFF. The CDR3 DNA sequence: TGTGCCAGCAGTTACAGGACTAGCGGGTTGTTTGAGCAGTTCTTC.

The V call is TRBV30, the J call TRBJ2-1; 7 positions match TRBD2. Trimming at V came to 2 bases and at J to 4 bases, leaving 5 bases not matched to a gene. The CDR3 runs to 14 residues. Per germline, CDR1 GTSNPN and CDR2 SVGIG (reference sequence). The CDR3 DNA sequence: TGTGCCTGGAGTACCAGCGGGGATTACAATGAGCAGTTCTTC. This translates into CAWSTSGDYNEQFF.

The CDR3, as DNA: TGTGCCAGCATGGGGCTGAGATCTAGGTTCGAGCAGTACTTC. Protein: CASMGLRSRFEQYF. J is TRBJ2-7 and V is TRBV6-5, with D possibly TRBD1 on 5 matching bases. Germline V gene data show CDR1 as MNHEY and CDR2 as SVGAGI. Trimming stripped 7 bases from V and 6 bases from J, with 19 bases between. The CDR3 is 14 amino acids.

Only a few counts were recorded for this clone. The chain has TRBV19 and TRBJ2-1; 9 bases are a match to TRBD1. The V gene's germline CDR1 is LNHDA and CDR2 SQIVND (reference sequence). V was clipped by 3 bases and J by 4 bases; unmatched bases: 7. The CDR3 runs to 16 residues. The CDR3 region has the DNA TGTGCCAGTAGTATCCACACAGGGGGCTTTTACAATGAGCAGTTCTTC. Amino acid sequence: CASSIHTGGFYNEQFF.

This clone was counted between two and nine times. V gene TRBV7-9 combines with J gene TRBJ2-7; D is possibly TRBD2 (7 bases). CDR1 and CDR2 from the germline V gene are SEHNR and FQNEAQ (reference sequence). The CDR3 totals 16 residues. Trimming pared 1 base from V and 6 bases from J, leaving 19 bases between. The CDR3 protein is CASSLGGGLAVREQYF. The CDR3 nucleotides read TGTGCCAGCAGCTTAGGGGGGGGCTTGGCGGTACGCGAGCAGTACTTC.

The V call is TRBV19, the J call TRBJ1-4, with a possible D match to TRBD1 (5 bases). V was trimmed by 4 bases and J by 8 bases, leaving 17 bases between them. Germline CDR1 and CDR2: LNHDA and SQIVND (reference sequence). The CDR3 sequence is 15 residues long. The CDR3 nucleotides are TGTGCCAGTAGTACCGGATGGGGGGTTGGAGAAAAACTGTTTTTT. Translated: CASSTGWGVGEKLFF.

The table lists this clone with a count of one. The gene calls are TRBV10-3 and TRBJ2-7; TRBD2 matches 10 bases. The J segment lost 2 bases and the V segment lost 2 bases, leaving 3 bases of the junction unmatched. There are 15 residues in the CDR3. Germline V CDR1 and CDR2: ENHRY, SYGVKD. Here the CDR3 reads CAISEGLAEAYEQYF. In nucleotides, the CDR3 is TGTGCCATCAGTGAGGGACTAGCGGAAGCCTACGAGCAGTACTTC.

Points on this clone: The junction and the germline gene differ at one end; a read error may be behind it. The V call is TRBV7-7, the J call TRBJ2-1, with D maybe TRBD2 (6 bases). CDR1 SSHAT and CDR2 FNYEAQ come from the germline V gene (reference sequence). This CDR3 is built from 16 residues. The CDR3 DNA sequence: TGTGCTAGCAGCTTAAACGGGAGACCCTCCTACAATGAGCAGTTCTTC. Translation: CASSLNGRPSYNEQFF.

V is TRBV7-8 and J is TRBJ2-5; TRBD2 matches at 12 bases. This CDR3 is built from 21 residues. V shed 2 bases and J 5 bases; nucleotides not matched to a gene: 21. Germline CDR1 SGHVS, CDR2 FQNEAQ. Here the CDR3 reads CASSLIISWLAGGPGGETQYF. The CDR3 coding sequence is TGTGCCAGCAGCTTAATAATCAGTTGGCTAGCGGGAGGGCCAGGAGGCGAGACCCAGTACTTC.

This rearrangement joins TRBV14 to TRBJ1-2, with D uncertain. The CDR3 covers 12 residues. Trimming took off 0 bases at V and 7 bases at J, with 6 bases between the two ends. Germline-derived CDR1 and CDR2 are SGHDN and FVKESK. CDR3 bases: TGTGCCAGCAGCCAAGACTATGGTGGCTACACCTTC. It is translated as CASSQDYGGYTF.

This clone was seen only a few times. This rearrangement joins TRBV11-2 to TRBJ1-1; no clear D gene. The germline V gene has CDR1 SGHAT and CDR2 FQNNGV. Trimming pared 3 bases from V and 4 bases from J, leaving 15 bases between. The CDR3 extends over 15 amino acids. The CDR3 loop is CASSFRPVAITEAFF. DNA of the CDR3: TGTGCCAGCAGCTTCCGTCCAGTGGCGATCACTGAAGCTTTCTTT.

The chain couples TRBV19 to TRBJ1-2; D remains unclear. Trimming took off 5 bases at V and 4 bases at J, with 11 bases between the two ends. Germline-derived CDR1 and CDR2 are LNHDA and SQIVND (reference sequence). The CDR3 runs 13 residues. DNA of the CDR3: TGTGCCAGTAGTCCCACAGTCGGCTATGGCTACACCTTC. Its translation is CASSPTVGYGYTF.

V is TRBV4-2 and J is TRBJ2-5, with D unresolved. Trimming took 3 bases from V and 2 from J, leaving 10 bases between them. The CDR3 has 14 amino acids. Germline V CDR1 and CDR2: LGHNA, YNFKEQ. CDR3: CASSQSSRQETQYF. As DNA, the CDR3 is TGTGCCAGCAGCCAGTCGAGTCGGCAAGAGACCCAGTACTTC.

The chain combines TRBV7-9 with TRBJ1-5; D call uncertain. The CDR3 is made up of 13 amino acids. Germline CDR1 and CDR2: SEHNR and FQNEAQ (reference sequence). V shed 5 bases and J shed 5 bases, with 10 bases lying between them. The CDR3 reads CASSLNSHQPQHF. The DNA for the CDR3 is TGTGCCAGCAGCCTAAACAGTCATCAGCCCCAGCATTTT.

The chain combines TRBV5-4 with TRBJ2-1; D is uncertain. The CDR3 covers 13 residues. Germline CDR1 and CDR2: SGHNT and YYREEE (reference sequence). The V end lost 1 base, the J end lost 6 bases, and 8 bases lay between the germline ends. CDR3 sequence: CASSLMALNEQFF. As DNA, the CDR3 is TGTGCCAGCAGCTTGATGGCCCTCAATGAGCAGTTCTTC.

Here the CDR3 DNA reads TGTGCCAGCAGCCTGCCGAGACTAGCGGATGAGCAGTACTTC. Translated, it gives CASSLPRLADEQYF. This chain links TRBV14 with TRBJ2-7; TRBD2 agrees at 9 bases. Trimming cost V 4 bases and J 7 bases; bases outside gene matches: 8. Germline V CDR1 and CDR2: SGHDN, FVKESK. This CDR3 spans 14 amino acids.

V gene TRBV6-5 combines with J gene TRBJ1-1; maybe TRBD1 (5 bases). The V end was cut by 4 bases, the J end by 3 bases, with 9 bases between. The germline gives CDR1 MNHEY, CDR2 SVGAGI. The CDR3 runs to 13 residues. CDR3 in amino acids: CASSSPTDTEAFF. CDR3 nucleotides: TGTGCCAGCAGTTCACCGACAGACACTGAAGCTTTCTTT.

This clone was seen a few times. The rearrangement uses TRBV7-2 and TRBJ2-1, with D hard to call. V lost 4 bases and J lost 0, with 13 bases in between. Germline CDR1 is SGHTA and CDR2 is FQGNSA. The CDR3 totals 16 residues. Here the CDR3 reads CASSSDPYLSYNEQFF. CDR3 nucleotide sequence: TGTGCCAGCAGCTCGGATCCGTACCTCTCCTACAATGAGCAGTTCTTC.